Below, 26 T cell receptor beta chains from the same sample are listed, as sequenced in a study of neurological immune-mediated disorders. Using its own MiXCR run on the 5' RACE reads, TCRdb lists one record per CDR3 protein. The sample carries 84,000 or so distinct CDR3 sequences, over 10% recorded once. Time point denoted: longitudinal time-point 2. The source material was PBMCs. These receptors all come from a female donor with HTLV-1-associated myelopathy (HAM/TSP).

This clonotype was counted many times. The chain carries TRBV6-6 and TRBJ2-7; the D is unclear. The CDR3 loop spans 12 amino acids. CDR1 is MNHNY, CDR2 SVGAGI, per germline (reference sequence). V was clipped by 6 bases and J by 2 bases, with 8 bases between them. The DNA for the CDR3 is TGTGCCAGCAGCTCCGTGACCTACGAGCAGTACTTC. This codes for CASSSVTYEQYF.

This clonotype was observed at least ten times. The chain employs TRBV5-1 and TRBJ2-4; no clear D gene. This CDR3 contains 15 residues. V was clipped by 3 bases and J by 8 bases, with 18 bases between them. The V gene's germline CDR1 is SGHRS and CDR2 YFSETQ. The CDR3 protein is CASSSDLYRADIQYF. CDR3 bases: TGCGCCAGCAGCTCCGATTTATATCGCGCGGACATTCAGTACTTC.

This clonotype was picked up many times. V gene TRBV4-1 combines with J gene TRBJ2-1, with 10 bases aligning to TRBD2. Unmatched junction bases numbered 19, after V lost 0 bases and J lost 2 bases. Germline loops: CDR1 MGHRA, CDR2 YSYEKL. This CDR3 has 22 amino acids. DNA of the CDR3: TGCGCCAGCAGCCAAGATCAGAACCGTCCCCTAGCGGGGGCCCTCACCTACAATGAGCAGTTCTTC. Protein: CASSQDQNRPLAGALTYNEQFF.

This rearrangement joins TRBV4-1 to TRBJ2-3, with a tentative D call TRBD1 (6 bases). This CDR3 spans 16 amino acids. V was clipped by 2 bases and J by 5 bases, with 17 bases between them. CDR1 and CDR2 from the germline V gene are MGHRA and YSYEKL. CDR3 sequence (DNA): TGCGCCAGCAGCCAACATCCGACAGGTGAAGGAGATACGCAGTATTTT. It encodes CASSQHPTGEGDTQYF.

This chain joins TRBV29-1 and TRBJ2-2; D gene unclear. V was cut by 3 bases and J by 1 base, with 3 bases left in between. Germline V lookup: CDR1 SQVTM, CDR2 ANQGSEA. The CDR3 totals 12 residues. This CDR3 is CSVEGNTGELFF. The CDR3 nucleotides read TGCAGCGTTGAGGGGAACACCGGGGAGCTGTTTTTT.

Ten or more counts support this clonotype. The rearrangement uses TRBV2 and TRBJ1-2, with D perhaps matching TRBD1 (5 bases). The germline CDR1 and CDR2 sequences are SNHLY and FYNNEI. This CDR3 spans 13 amino acids. V lost 7 bases and J 3 bases, leaving 12 bases between the germline ends. CDR3 protein: CASTGGGYYGYTF. CDR3 DNA sequence: TGTGCCAGCACGGGGGGTGGCTACTATGGCTACACCTTC.

This clonotype came up many times. This chain links TRBV20-1 with TRBJ2-2; D is uncertain. Germline V CDR1 and CDR2: DFQATT, SNEGSKA (reference sequence). Trimming took off 0 bases at V and 3 bases at J, with 14 bases between the two ends. The CDR3 is made up of 16 amino acids. CDR3 region: CSARDRRNADTGELFF. CDR3 bases: TGCAGTGCTAGAGATCGGCGAAATGCCGACACCGGGGAGCTGTTTTTT.

This clonotype was seen many times. The chain links TRBV20-1 to TRBJ2-2, with D unclear. The CDR3 covers 13 residues. Germline assignment: CDR1 DFQATT and CDR2 SNEGSKA (reference sequence). V was shortened by 6 bases and J by 2 bases, with 10 bases between the two germline ends. The CDR3 sequence: CSALPPNTGELFF. The CDR3 coding sequence is TGCAGTGCCCTCCCCCCTAACACCGGGGAGCTGTTTTTT.

As concerns this clonotype: A clone one base away is much larger, so this may be a read error. The chain's CDR3 is CASSLYSGEQYF. The CDR3 bases are TGCGCCAGCAGCTTGTATAGCGGCGAGCAGTACTTC. This chain links TRBV5-1 with TRBJ2-7, with D perhaps TRBD2 (6 bases). V was shortened by 1 base and J by 6 bases, with 8 bases between the two germline ends. CDR1 SGHRS and CDR2 YFSETQ come from the germline V gene. The CDR3 has 12 residues.

This clonotype was seen repeatedly, ten times or more. The V gene is TRBV6-1, the J gene TRBJ2-1; possibly TRBD1 or TRBD2 for D (5 bases each). From germline, CDR1 is MNHNS and CDR2 SASEGT. V was trimmed by 2 bases and J by 10 bases, leaving 15 bases between them. This CDR3 spans 14 amino acids. The CDR3 region has the DNA TGTGCCAGCAGTGAAATGAATGGGGGTAGGGAGCAGTTCTTC. Translation gives CASSEMNGGREQFF.

This clonotype was seen only a few times. V usage is TRBV20-1 and J usage is TRBJ2-3; 7 bases align to TRBD1. Germline loops: CDR1 DFQATT, CDR2 SNEGSKA (reference sequence). The J segment lost 6 bases and the V segment lost 4 bases, leaving 16 bases of the junction unmatched. There are 16 residues in the CDR3. The CDR3 reads CSANKLSTGIKDTQYF. The CDR3 DNA follows: TGCAGTGCTAATAAACTCTCGACAGGGATTAAGGATACGCAGTATTTT.

Ten or more counts support this clonotype. The CDR3 DNA is TGCGCCAGCAGCTTGGCTCGACGGACAGATACGCAGTATTTT. Its translation is CASSLARRTDTQYF. The rearrangement uses TRBV5-1 and TRBJ2-3; D is unclear. Germline V gene data show CDR1 as SGHRS and CDR2 as YFSETQ. The CDR3 spans 14 residues. With 0 bases removed from V and 3 bases from J, the gap between germline ends came to 8 bases.

This clonotype was observed many times. The chain has TRBV5-1 and TRBJ1-1; a possible D gene is TRBD1 (5 bases). The CDR3 sequence is 12 residues long. V lost 4 bases and J lost 8, with 12 bases in between. Per the germline V gene, CDR1 is SGHRS and CDR2 is YFSETQ. The CDR3 nucleotides read TGCGCCAGCAGCCTAAAGGGGTACGAAGCTTTCTTT. Its protein is CASSLKGYEAFF.

This clonotype was recorded many times. This chain connects TRBV10-3 to TRBJ2-7, with D perhaps matching TRBD1 (5 bases). V was clipped by 4 bases and J by 3 bases, with 10 bases between them. The CDR3 length is 13 residues. The germline CDR1 and CDR2 sequences are ENHRY and SYGVKD. This chain's CDR3 is CAISATVRYEQYF. CDR3 bases: TGTGCCATCAGTGCGACAGTCCGCTACGAGCAGTACTTC.

This clonotype was counted only a few times. This chain uses TRBV29-1 with TRBJ2-5; D gene unclear. Germline loops: CDR1 SQVTM, CDR2 ANQGSEA. The length of the CDR3 is 11 residues. V was pared by 8 bases and J by 0 bases, with 7 bases between. CDR3 DNA sequence: TGCAGCTTGAGGTACCAAGAGACCCAGTACTTC. Its protein is CSLRYQETQYF.

The table lists this clonotype with many counts. A junction end diverges from the germline sequence, so it may reflect a read error. V is TRBV10-3 and J is TRBJ1-2; no reliable D call. CDR1 and CDR2 from the germline V gene are ENHRY and SYGVKD. The CDR3 covers 11 residues. In DNA, the CDR3 is TGTGCCATCAGTGAGACCAGTTCCCAATACTTC. This translates into CAISETSSQYF.

This clonotype occurred many times. This chain links TRBV15 with TRBJ2-2; D might be TRBD1 (7 bases). V lost 0 bases and J lost 6, with 17 bases in between. The CDR3 spans 17 residues. Looked up from germline, CDR1 is LNHNV and CDR2 is YYDKDF (reference sequence). CDR3 residues: CATSRDPDRDFAGELFF. In DNA, the CDR3 is TGTGCCACCAGCAGAGATCCCGACAGGGACTTTGCCGGGGAGCTGTTTTTT.

This clonotype was seen at least ten times. The rearrangement uses TRBV29-1 and TRBJ2-5; D unresolved. Germline CDR1 is SQVTM and CDR2 is ANQGSEA. The CDR3 consists of 14 residues. Between the trimmed V and J ends, which lost 0 bases and 4 bases, there was a span of 12 bases. The CDR3 loop reads CSVEDWAESETQYF. The CDR3, as DNA: TGCAGCGTTGAAGATTGGGCAGAGTCAGAGACCCAGTACTTC.

This clonotype showed up many times. The rearrangement joins TRBV29-1 to TRBJ2-3; D perhaps matches TRBD1 (6 bases). The CDR3 has 15 amino acids. Germline V gene data show CDR1 as SQVTM and CDR2 as ANQGSEA. V lost 3 bases and J lost 7, with 20 bases in between. CDR3 protein: CSVDKAAGRGNTQYF. As DNA, the CDR3 is TGCAGCGTTGATAAGGCTGCTGGCAGGGGTAATACGCAGTATTTT.

A few counts support this clonotype. With a much larger clone just one base away, this may be a read error. The chain couples TRBV5-1 to TRBJ1-5; D gene ambiguous. CDR1 and CDR2 from the germline V gene are SGHRS and YFSETQ. The CDR3 sequence is 13 residues long. Trimming removed 0 bases from V and 8 bases from J, with 9 bases in between. The chain's CDR3 is CASSLAIGKPQHF. The CDR3 DNA sequence: TGCGCCAGCAGCTTGGCCATCGGAAAGCCCCAGCATTTT.

This clonotype was observed many times. This chain connects TRBV9 to TRBJ2-7; possible D gene TRBD1, 6 bases. CDR3 length equals 14 residues. Trimming stripped 2 bases from V and 8 bases from J, with 17 bases between. The germline CDR1 and CDR2 sequences are SGDLS and YYNGEE. Here the CDR3 DNA reads TGTGCCAGCAGCGTCAGTCCGGGACAAAATAAGCAGTACTTC. It specifies CASSVSPGQNKQYF. Based on the CDR3 plus reference TRBV9 and TRBJ2-7, the full variable domain is DSGVTQTPKHLITATGQRVTLRCSPRSGDLSVYWYQQSLDQGLQFLIQYYNGEERAKGNILERFSAQQFPDLHSELNLSSLELGDSALYFCASSVSPGQNKQYFGPGTRLTVT.

The V call is TRBV10-3, the J call TRBJ2-7; TRBD1 aligns across 7 bases. Looked up from germline, CDR1 is ENHRY and CDR2 is SYGVKD. This CDR3 is built from 12 residues. V dropped 7 bases and J dropped 4; count of bases not matched to a gene: 4. The CDR3 coding sequence is TGTGCCATCAAGGGACAGACATACGAGCAGTACTTC. Translating it yields CAIKGQTYEQYF.

This clonotype turned up a few times. This CDR3 reads CASSAQGDTEAFF. CDR3 coding DNA: TGTGCCAGCAGTGCCCAGGGGGACACTGAAGCTTTCTTT. V gene TRBV6-1 combines with J gene TRBJ1-1; 7 bases line up with TRBD1. CDR3 length: 13 amino acids. CDR1 MNHNS and CDR2 SASEGT come from the germline V gene. Trimming took 4 bases from V and 3 from J; bases not matched to a gene: 2.

This clonotype was seen at least ten times. At one end, the junction sequence differs from germline, possibly due to a read error. The chain couples TRBV29-1 to TRBJ2-7, with 8 bases lining up with TRBD2. CDR1 and CDR2 from the germline V gene are SQVTM and ANQGSEA. This CDR3 spans 11 amino acids. DNA for the CDR3: TGCAGCGTTGGCCACGGGGGGGCAACAGACTTC. Translated, it gives CSVGHGGATDF.

At least ten counts were recorded for this clonotype. The V call is TRBV9, the J call TRBJ2-3; 11 nucleotides line up with TRBD1. V lost 3 bases, J lost 6 bases, and 9 bases stayed unmatched. The CDR3 runs to 16 residues. Germline-derived CDR1 and CDR2 are SGDLS and YYNGEE. The DNA for the CDR3 is TGTGCCAGCAGCGCCACCGGGACAGGGGGAACGGATACGCAGTATTTT. Its translation: CASSATGTGGTDTQYF.

This clonotype has at least ten counts. The chain is built from TRBV20-1 and TRBJ1-5, with 7 positions matching TRBD1. Losses at the gene ends were 6 bases for V and 3 bases for J; bases not matched to a gene: 5. This CDR3 region has 13 residues. Germline V gene data show CDR1 as DFQATT and CDR2 as SNEGSKA (reference sequence). The CDR3 DNA is TGCAGTGCGGGCGACAGGGTCAATCAGCCCCAGCATTTT. This encodes CSAGDRVNQPQHF.